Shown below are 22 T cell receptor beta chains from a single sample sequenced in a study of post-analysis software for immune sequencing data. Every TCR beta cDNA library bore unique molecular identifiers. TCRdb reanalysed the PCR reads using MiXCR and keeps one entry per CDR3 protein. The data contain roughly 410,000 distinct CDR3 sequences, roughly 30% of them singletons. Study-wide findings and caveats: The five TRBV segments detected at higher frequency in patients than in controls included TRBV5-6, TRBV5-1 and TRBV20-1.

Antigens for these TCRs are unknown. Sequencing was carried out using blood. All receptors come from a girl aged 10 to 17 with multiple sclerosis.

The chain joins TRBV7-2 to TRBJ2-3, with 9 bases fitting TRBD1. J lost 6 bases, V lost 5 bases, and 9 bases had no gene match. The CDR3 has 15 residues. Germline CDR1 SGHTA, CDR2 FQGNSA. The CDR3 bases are TGTGCCAGCAGCCTACAGGGGGCGGGGTGGGATACGCAGTATTTT. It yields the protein CASSLQGAGWDTQYF.

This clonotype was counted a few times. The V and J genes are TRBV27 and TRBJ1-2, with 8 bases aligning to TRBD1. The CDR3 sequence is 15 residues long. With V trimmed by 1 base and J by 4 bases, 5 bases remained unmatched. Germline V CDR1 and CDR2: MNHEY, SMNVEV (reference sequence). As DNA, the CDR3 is TGTGCCAGCAGTTTATTTGGGACAGGTGGCTATGGCTACACCTTC. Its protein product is CASSLFGTGGYGYTF.

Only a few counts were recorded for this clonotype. CDR3 amino acids: CSARKRVKNTEAFF. The CDR3 DNA sequence: TGCAGTGCTAGGAAAAGGGTTAAGAACACTGAAGCTTTCTTT. The chain has TRBV20-1 and TRBJ1-1; no firm D call. CDR3 length: 14 amino acids. Deletions cut 3 bases from V and 1 base from J, with 12 bases between. Germline CDR1 and CDR2: DFQATT and SNEGSKA (reference sequence).

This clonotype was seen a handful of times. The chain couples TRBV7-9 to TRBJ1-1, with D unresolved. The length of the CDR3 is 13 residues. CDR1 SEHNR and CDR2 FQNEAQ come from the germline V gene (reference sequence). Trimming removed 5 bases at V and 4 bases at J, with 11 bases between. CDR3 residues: CASSRTLGTEAFF. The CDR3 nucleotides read TGTGCCAGCAGCCGAACCCTGGGCACTGAAGCTTTCTTT.

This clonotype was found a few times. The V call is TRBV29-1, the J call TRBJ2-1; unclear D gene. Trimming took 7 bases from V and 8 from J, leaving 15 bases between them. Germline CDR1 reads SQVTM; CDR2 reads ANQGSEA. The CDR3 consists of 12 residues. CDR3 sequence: CSAMDRQDEQFF. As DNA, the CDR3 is TGCAGCGCCATGGACCGCCAAGATGAGCAGTTCTTC.

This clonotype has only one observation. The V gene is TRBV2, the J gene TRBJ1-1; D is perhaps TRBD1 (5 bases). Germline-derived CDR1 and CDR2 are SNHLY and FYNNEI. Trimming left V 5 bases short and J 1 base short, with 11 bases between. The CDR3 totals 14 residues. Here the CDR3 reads CASSSGTWNTEAFF. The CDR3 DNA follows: TGTGCCAGCAGTTCAGGGACGTGGAACACTGAAGCTTTCTTT.

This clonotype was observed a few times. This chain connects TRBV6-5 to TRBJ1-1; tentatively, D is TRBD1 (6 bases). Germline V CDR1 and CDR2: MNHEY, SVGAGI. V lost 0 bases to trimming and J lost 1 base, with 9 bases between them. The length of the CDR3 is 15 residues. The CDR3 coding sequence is TGTGCCAGCAGTTACTCGGGGGCGAGGAACACTGAAGCTTTCTTT. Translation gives CASSYSGARNTEAFF.

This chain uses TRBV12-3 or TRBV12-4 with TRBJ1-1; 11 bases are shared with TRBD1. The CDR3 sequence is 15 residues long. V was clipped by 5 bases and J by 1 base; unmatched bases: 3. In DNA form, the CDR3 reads TGTGCCAGCAGTAGGGACAGGGGGGGGAACACTGAAGCTTTCTTT. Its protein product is CASSRDRGGNTEAFF.

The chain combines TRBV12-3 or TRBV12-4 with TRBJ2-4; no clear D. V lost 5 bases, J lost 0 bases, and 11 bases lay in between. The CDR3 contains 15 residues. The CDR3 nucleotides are TGTGCCAGCAGTCTTTCCGACCTAGCCAAAAACATTCAGTACTTC. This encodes CASSLSDLAKNIQYF.

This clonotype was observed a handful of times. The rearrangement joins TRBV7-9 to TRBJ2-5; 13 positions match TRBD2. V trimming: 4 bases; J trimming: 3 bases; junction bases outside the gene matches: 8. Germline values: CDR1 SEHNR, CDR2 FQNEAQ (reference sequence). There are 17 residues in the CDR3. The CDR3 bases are TGTGCCAGCAGCTCGACTAGCGGGGGGCTGGGTGAAGAGACCCAGTACTTC. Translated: CASSSTSGGLGEETQYF.

CDR3 bases: TGTGCCAGCAGCTTCCAGCTGGCAACTAGCACAGATACGCAGTATTTT. This gives the protein CASSFQLATSTDTQYF. This chain joins TRBV5-5 and TRBJ2-3, with D unresolved. In germline, CDR1 is SGHKS, CDR2 YYEKEE (reference sequence). The CDR3 has 16 residues. V lost 2 bases to trimming and J lost 0 bases, with 13 bases between them.

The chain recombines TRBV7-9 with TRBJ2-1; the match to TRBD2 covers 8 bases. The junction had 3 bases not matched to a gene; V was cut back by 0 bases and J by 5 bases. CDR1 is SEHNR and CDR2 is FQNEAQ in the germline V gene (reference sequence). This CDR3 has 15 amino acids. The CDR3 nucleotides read TGTGCCAGCAGCTTAGCCGGGGGGGCCGACAATGAGCAGTTCTTC. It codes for CASSLAGGADNEQFF. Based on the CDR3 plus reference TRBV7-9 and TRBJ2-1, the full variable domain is DTGVSQNPRHKITKRGQNVTFRCDPISEHNRLYWYRQTLGQGPEFLTYFQNEAQLEKSRLLSDRFSAERPKGSFSTLEIQRTEQGDSAMYLCASSLAGGADNEQFFGPGTRLTVL.

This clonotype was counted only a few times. CDR3 nucleotide sequence: TGCGCCAGCAGCTTGGCGCCCAACAATGAGCAGTTCTTC. As protein: CASSLAPNNEQFF. J is TRBJ2-1 and V is TRBV5-1; the D is unclear. This CDR3 spans 13 amino acids. CDR1 SGHRS and CDR2 YFSETQ come from the germline V gene. V lost 0 bases and J lost 5, with 6 bases in between.

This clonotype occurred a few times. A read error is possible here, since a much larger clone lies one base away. Here the CDR3 reads CASSCLGEKLFF. CDR3 DNA: TGTGCCAGCAGCTGCTTAGGTGAAAAACTGTTTTTT. V and J are TRBV12-3 or TRBV12-4 and TRBJ1-4; no clear D. Between the trimmed V and J ends, which lost 6 bases and 7 bases, there was a span of 9 bases. The CDR3 spans 12 residues.

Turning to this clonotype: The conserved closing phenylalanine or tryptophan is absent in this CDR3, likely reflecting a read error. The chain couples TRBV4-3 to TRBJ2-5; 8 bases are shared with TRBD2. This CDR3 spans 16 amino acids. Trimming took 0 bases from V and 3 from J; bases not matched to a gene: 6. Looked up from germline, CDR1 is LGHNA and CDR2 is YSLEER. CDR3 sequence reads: CASSQDPGGAKETQYV. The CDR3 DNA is TGCGCCAGCAGCCAAGATCCCGGGGGGGCCAAAGAGACCCAGTACGTC.

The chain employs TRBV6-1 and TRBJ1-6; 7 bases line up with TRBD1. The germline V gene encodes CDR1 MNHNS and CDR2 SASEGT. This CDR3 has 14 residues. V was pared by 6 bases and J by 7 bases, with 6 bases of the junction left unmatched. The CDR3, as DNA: TGTGCCAGCAGATACAGGGGCCGAAATTCACCCCTCCACTTT. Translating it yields CASRYRGRNSPLHF.

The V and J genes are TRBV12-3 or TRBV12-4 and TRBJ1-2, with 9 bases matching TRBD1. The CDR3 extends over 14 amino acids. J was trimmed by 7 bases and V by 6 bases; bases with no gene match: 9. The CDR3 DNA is TGTGCCAGCAGGATCCAGGGACAGGGTCTTGGCTACACCTTC. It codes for CASRIQGQGLGYTF.

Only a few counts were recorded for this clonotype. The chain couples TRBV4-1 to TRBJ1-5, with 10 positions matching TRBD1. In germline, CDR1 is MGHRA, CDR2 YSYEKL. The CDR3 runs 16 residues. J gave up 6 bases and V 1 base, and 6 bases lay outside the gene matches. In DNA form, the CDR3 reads TGCGCCAGCAGCCAAGGGGGGGACAGGGGATTTCAGCCCCAGCATTTT. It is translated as CASSQGGDRGFQPQHF.

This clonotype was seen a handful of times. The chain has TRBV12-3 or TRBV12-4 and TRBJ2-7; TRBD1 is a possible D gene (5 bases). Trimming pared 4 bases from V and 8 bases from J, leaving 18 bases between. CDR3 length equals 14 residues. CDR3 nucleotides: TGTGCCAGCAGTTCAGCAGGGTGGGCGACCAAGCAGTACTTC. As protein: CASSSAGWATKQYF.

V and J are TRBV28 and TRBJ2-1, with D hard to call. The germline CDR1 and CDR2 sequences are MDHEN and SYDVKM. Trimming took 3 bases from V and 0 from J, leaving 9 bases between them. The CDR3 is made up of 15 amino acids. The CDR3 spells CASSFLGGSYNEQFF. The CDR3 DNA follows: TGTGCCAGCAGTTTCCTAGGTGGCTCCTACAATGAGCAGTTCTTC.

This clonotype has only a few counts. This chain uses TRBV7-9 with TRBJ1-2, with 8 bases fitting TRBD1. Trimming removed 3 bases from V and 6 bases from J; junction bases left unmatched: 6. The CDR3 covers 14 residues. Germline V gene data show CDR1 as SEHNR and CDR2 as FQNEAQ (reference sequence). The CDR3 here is CASSFGQGGDGYTF. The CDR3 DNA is TGTGCCAGCAGCTTTGGACAGGGAGGCGATGGCTACACCTTC.

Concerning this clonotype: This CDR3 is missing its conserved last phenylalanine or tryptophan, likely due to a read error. DNA of the CDR3: TGCGCCAGCAGCTTGGGACAGGGAGGCCGGGAGCAGTACTCC. Protein product: CASSLGQGGREQYS. The V gene is TRBV5-1, the J gene TRBJ2-7, with a tentative D call TRBD1 (7 bases). Germline V gene data show CDR1 as SGHRS and CDR2 as YFSETQ. Trimming removed 0 bases from V and 7 bases from J, with 14 bases in between. The length of the CDR3 is 14 residues.